This is a list of T cell receptor beta chains from one sample in a study of early T cells in non-severe SARS-CoV-2 infection. In TCRdb, the 5' RACE reads were re-called with MiXCR into one record per CDR3 protein. The sample has about 54,000 distinct CDR3 sequences, about 8% seen once. The sequencing here drew on whole blood, taken at baseline. The receptors come from an adult who was a healthcare worker with PCR-confirmed SARS-CoV-2 infection or an uninfected control (not recorded which). Each CDR3 is given with its conserved first and last residue.

v_call	j_call	cdr3_aa
TRBV12-5	TRBJ1-2	CASGLDTPYGYTF
TRBV12-3/TRBV12-4	TRBJ2-3	CASTTGVGRKTTYTDTQYF
TRBV7-9	TRBJ2-7	CASSWTGLYEQYF
TRBV20-1	TRBJ2-1	CSARTVRSYYNEQFF
TRBV7-2	TRBJ2-2	CASSLVGNTGELFF
TRBV20-1	TRBJ1-1	CSARGTGGGVGNTEAFF
TRBV28	TRBJ2-7	CASSLSAGLEAYEQYF
TRBV12-3/TRBV12-4	TRBJ2-7	CASSADGQGFYEQYF
TRBV20-1	TRBJ2-5	CSARGLAGRIQETQYF
TRBV11-2	TRBJ2-3	CASSPSLGASGVTDTQYF
TRBV6-1	TRBJ2-2	CASSLKTSGKAGELFF
TRBV11-3	TRBJ2-1	CASSTSTSGVYNEQFF
TRBV5-1	TRBJ1-2	CASSMGQGSGYTF
TRBV29-1	TRBJ2-4	CSVVQGAQDIQYF
TRBV2	TRBJ2-3	CASNSAGRVDTQYF
TRBV11-2	TRBJ2-7	CASSITSYSTGYYEQYF
TRBV5-1	TRBJ1-2	CASSSDRGPYGYTF
TRBV4-2	TRBJ1-3	CASSQTGIPGNTIYF
TRBV28	TRBJ1-5	CASSLNLQGSNQPQHF
TRBV4-3	TRBJ1-1	CASSQVVRAEAFF
TRBV5-1	TRBJ1-1	CASSLEAGRAEAFF
TRBV12-3/TRBV12-4	TRBJ2-1	CASSPNSVLAGVSSYNEQFF
TRBV2	TRBJ2-2	CASSDSASSGQANTGELFF
TRBV2	TRBJ2-3	CASDAGAADTQYF
TRBV30	TRBJ2-7	CAWASLRRVYEQYF
TRBV20-1	TRBJ2-4	CSAAGDKNIQYF
TRBV27	TRBJ1-1	CASRPDRVGSNTEAFF
TRBV6-4	TRBJ2-1	CASSDSASGDYNEQFF
TRBV7-2	TRBJ2-2	CASSQGLAGIGTGELFF
TRBV6-2/TRBV6-3	TRBJ2-3	CASIGMGTDTQYF
TRBV2	TRBJ2-3	CASPLAGGVGPDTQYF
TRBV7-6	TRBJ2-3	CASSLFGQHSTDTQYF
TRBV6-1	TRBJ1-1	CASSERVQGATEAFF
TRBV11-1	TRBJ2-7	CASSNPQVYEQYF
TRBV13	TRBJ2-3	CASSSLTGRLSTDTQYF
TRBV25-1	TRBJ1-2	CASSGRGTTNGYTF
TRBV18	TRBJ2-3	CASSPAGLRTDTQYF
TRBV7-9	TRBJ2-7	CASSPLGGTARDEQYF
TRBV3-1	TRBJ2-5	CASSQAWQETQYF
TRBV5-1	TRBJ2-3	CASSLSQREVDTQYF
TRBV6-2/TRBV6-3	TRBJ2-3	CASSYPGRGWTDTQYF
TRBV6-5	TRBJ1-6	CASSYSFGSSYNSPLHF
TRBV12-3/TRBV12-4	TRBJ2-1	CASSPDRGTYNEQFF
TRBV4-1	TRBJ2-7	CASRPTDSLREQYF
TRBV30	TRBJ2-7	CAWSKTGPGEQYF
TRBV29-1	TRBJ2-7	CSVRATHSYEQYF
TRBV19	TRBJ2-7	CASTRDGSFSEQYF
TRBV28	TRBJ2-3	CASSPGQSDTQYF
TRBV4-3	TRBJ2-5	CASSQDRGSGLETQYF
TRBV9	TRBJ2-3	CASSVRRADTQYF
TRBV28	TRBJ1-2	CASSSPRDNYGYTF